This is a list of T cell receptor beta chains from one sample in a study of beta chain features in type 1 diabetes. TCRdb's copy holds only in-frame clones and misses some; the assay was immunoSEQ multiplex PCR. The sample yields 630,000 or so clones, over 12% seen once. What was sequenced was naive CD4+ T cells from blood. Receptors were obtained from a man younger than 35 with type 1 diabetes. Each CDR3 is given with its conserved first and last residue. A D gene is named only where the DNA matches it firmly. The size entry is marked missing in some rows and otherwise reads once, few, many or a size class.

v_gene	abundance	j_gene	d_gene	CDR3nt	CDR3aa
TRBV7-2	NA	TRBJ2-2	TRBD1	TGTGCCAGCAGCTCGGGACAGGGTTGGTTCGGGGAGCTGTTTTTT	CASSSGQGWFGELFF
TRBV25-1	NA	TRBJ1-2	NA	TGTGCCAGCAGTTCCCTGTGGGGCTCGCAGGGCTACACCTTC	CASSSLWGSQGYTF
TRBV9	NA	TRBJ2-3	TRBD1	TGTGCCAGCAGCTACGGACAGGCCAACACAGATACGCAGTATTTT	CASSYGQANTDTQYF
TRBV28	NA	TRBJ1-2	NA	TGTGCCAGCACCCCCGACCTGGGCACCTATGGCTACACCTTC	CASTPDLGTYGYTF
TRBV9	few	TRBJ1-4	NA	TGTGCCAGCAGCCGAGGGCAGAGGGAAGCAACTAATGAAAAACTGTTTTTT	CASSRGQREATNEKLFF
TRBV6-5	few	TRBJ2-2	NA	TGTGCCAGCAGTGTACAGGGCTCCAACGGGGAGCTGTTTTTT	CASSVQGSNGELFF
TRBV7-2	NA	TRBJ1-5	TRBD1	TGTGCCAGCAGCGCCCAGGGGGATCAGCCCCAGCATTTT	CASSAQGDQPQHF
TRBV4-1	NA	TRBJ2-4	TRBD2	TGCGCCAGCAGCCAAGAGAAACCAGCGGGGGGTTTTTTTCAGTACTTC	CASSQEKPAGGFFQYF
TRBV18	NA	TRBJ2-7	NA	TGTGCCAGCTCACCGACCGAAGGGCGGGAGCAGTACTTC	CASSPTEGREQYF
TRBV29-1	few	TRBJ1-5	NA	TGCAGCGTTTCAGTAGGGGGAAGGAATCAGCCCCAGCATTTT	CSVSVGGRNQPQHF
TRBV10-3	few	TRBJ1-5	TRBD1	TGTGCCATCAGTGCAGGACAGGTGCACGAGCCCCAGCATTTT	CAISAGQVHEPQHF
TRBV2	few	TRBJ2-5	NA	TGTGCCAGCACAACAGCCCCGGGGGCAGAGACCCAGTACTTC	CASTTAPGAETQYF
TRBV30	few	TRBJ2-2	NA	TGTGCCTGGATCTCTGGAGCGGACACCGGGGAGCTGTTTTTT	CAWISGADTGELFF
TRBV6-1	NA	TRBJ2-5	NA	TGTGCCAGCAGGGGGATCCAAGAGACCCAGTACTTC	CASRGIQETQYF
TRBV21-1	many	TRBJ2-3	NA	TGTGCCAGCCTTTCCCGGGATACGCAGTATTTT	CASLSRDTQYF
TRBV4-1	few	TRBJ2-7	NA	TGCGCCAGCAGCCAACTGACTCGGAGCTACGAGCAGTACTTC	CASSQLTRSYEQYF
TRBV7-2	NA	TRBJ2-1	TRBD2	TGTGCCAGCAGCCGCAGGCTACTAGCGGGAGGCCTCTACAATGAGCAGTTCTTC	CASSRRLLAGGLYNEQFF